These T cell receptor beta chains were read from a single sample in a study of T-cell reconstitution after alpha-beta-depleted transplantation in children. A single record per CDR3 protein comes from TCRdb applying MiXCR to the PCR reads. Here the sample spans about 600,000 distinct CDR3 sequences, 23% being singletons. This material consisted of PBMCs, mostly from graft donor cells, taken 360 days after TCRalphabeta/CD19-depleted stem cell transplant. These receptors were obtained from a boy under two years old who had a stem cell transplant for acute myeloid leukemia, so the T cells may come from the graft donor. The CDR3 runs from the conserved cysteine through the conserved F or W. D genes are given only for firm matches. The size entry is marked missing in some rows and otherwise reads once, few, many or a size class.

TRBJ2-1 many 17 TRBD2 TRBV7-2 TGTGCCAGCAGCTCACCAACAACTAGCGGGGCCCACAATGAGCAGTTCTTC CASSSPTTSGAHNEQFF
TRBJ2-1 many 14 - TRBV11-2 TGTGCCAGCAGCTTAGGGGGGCCCAAGAATGAGCAGTTCTTC CASSLGGPKNEQFF
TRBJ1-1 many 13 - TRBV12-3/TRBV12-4 TGTGCCAGCACGACGGCGGCGAACACTGAAGCTTTCTTT CASTTAANTEAFF
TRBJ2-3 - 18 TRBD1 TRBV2 TGTGCCAGCAGTGTGCGGGACAGGGTTTCCGATAGCACAGATACGCAGTATTTT CASSVRDRVSDSTDTQYF
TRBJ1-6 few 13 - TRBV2 TGTGCCAGCAGTCAGGGGTTGCATTCACCCCTCCACTTT CASSQGLHSPLHF
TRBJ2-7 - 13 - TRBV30 TGTGCCTGGAGTGTACTTCGGCCTGCTGAGCAGTACTTC CAWSVLRPAEQYF
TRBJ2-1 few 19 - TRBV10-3 TGTGCCATCAACCACCGGGACGGAGAGCCCGGGGTCTCCTACAATGAGCAGTTCTTC CAINHRDGEPGVSYNEQFF
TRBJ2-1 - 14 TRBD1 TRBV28 TGTGCCACCCTGGGACAGCGCTCCTACAATGAGCAGTTCTTC CATLGQRSYNEQFF
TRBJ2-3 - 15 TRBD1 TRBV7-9 TGTGCCAGCAGCACGCGGACAGGGAGGACAGATACGCAGTATTTT CASSTRTGRTDTQYF
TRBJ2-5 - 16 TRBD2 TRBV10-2 TGCGCCAGCAGCCACAGAACTAGCGGGGGGCCAGAGACCCAGTACTTC CASSHRTSGGPETQYF
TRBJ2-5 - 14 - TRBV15 TGTGCCACCAGCAGAGATTTGGGACAAGAGACCCAGTACTTC CATSRDLGQETQYF
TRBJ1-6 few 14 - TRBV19 TGTGCCAGTAGTATTCAGGGGTACAATTCACCCCTCCACTTT CASSIQGYNSPLHF
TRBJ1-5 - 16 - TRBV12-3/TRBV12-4 TGTGCCAGCAGTTTATGGGCCTCAGGAGGCAATCAGCCCCAGCATTTT CASSLWASGGNQPQHF
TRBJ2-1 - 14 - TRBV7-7 TGTGCCAGCAGCAGACTAGGGGGCCACAATGAGCAGTTCTTC CASSRLGGHNEQFF
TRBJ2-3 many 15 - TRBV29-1 TGCAGCGTTGGAGGGGGACTAACCTTCACAGATACGCAGTATTTT CSVGGGLTFTDTQYF
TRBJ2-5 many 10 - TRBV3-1 TGTGCCAGCAGCCAAGAGACCCAGTACTTC CASSQETQYF
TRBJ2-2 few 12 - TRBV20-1 TGCAGTGCTAGCGGGGCCATCGGGGAGCTGTTTTTT CSASGAIGELFF
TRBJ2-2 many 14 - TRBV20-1 TGCAGTGCTTCGGACCCCGCGAACACCGGGGAGCTGTTTTTT CSASDPANTGELFF
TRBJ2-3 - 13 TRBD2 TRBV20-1 TGCAGTGCTAGATACGAGCGGGGTTATGAGCAGTATTTT CSARYERGYEQYF
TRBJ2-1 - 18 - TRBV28 TGTGCCAGCAGTTTTTCTCCGGGACACCTTAGCTCCTACAATGAGCAGTTCTTC CASSFSPGHLSSYNEQFF
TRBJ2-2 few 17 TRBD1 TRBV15 TGTGCCACCAACCCGAGATCTCCGGACAGGGGGCCCGGGGAGCTGTTTTTT CATNPRSPDRGPGELFF
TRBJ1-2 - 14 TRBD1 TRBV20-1 TGCAGTGCTAGAGGGGCACAGGGGGGCTATGGCTACACCTTC CSARGAQGGYGYTF
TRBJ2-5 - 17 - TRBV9 TGTGCCAGCAGCGTAGGTCAAGCCGGGACGTACCAAGAGACCCAGTACTTC CASSVGQAGTYQETQYF
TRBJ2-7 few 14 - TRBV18 TGTGCCAGCTCACCCGATCAGGTCTCCTACGAGCAGTACTTC CASSPDQVSYEQYF
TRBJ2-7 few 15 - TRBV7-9 TGTGCCAGCACCTCCCTCCGGGACGCAGGCTACGAGCAGTACTTC CASTSLRDAGYEQYF
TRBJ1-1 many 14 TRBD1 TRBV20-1 TGCAGTGCTAGAGACAGGGACAGAAACACTGAAGCTTTCTTT CSARDRDRNTEAFF
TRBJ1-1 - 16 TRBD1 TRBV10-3 TGTGCCATCAGTGCCGGGACAGGGGGCAGGAACACTGAAGCTTTCTTT CAISAGTGGRNTEAFF
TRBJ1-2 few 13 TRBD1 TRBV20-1 TGCAGTGCAAGACAGGGGGCTGCCTATGGCTACACCTTC CSARQGAAYGYTF
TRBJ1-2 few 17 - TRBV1 TGCACCAGCAGCCAAGAGGGGGTCCGACGGAGTCTTTATGGCTACACCTTC CTSSQEGVRRSLYGYTF
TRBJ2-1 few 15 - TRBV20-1 TGCAGTGCCAGGCAAGCAGCTAGGGCCTACAATGAGCAGTTCTTC CSARQAARAYNEQFF
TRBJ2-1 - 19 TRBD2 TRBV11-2 TGTGCCAGCAGCCTGACTAGCGGGGCCTCTAAAAGCTCCTACAATGAGCAGTTCTTC CASSLTSGASKSSYNEQFF
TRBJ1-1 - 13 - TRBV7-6 TGTGCCAGCAGCCTATCCAGCGGGGGTGGAGCTTTCTTT CASSLSSGGGAFF
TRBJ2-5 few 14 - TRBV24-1 TGTGCCACCAGTAGTCCGGTCGAGCAAGAGACCCAGTACTTC CATSSPVEQETQYF
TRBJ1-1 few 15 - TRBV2 TGTGCCAGCAGTGGGGATGGCAGGTTGAACACTGAAGCTTTCTTT CASSGDGRLNTEAFF
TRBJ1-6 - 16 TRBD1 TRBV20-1 TGCAGTACCTTTGCTTGGGACAGCCGCGGGAATTCACCCCTCCACTTT CSTFAWDSRGNSPLHF
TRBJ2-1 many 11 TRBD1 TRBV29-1 TGCAGCGTGGACAGGTTCAATGAGCAGTTCTTC CSVDRFNEQFF
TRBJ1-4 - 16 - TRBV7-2 TGTGCCAGCAGCTTAGGGAGGGCTACAACTAATGAAAAACTGTTTTTT CASSLGRATTNEKLFF